The present T cell receptor (beta chain) was sequenced within a study of OX40 agonist ivuxolimab in advanced cancers. At the level of the study: Those enrolled were 80% to 85% male, with a mean age of approximately 60 years and ages from about 20 to 80.

This clone was seen once. Sequencing was performed with immunoSEQ multiplex PCR; in TCRdb, only in-frame clones are kept and a portion is missing. The sample shows about 21,000 clones, approximately 73% of them seen only once. The investigators sampled blood at baseline, at cycle 4 day 1, and at cycle 7 day 1. V gave up 10 bases and J gave up 7 bases, with 14 bases separating them. The CDR3 loop spans 12 amino acids. This chain connects TRBV23-1 to TRBJ1-5; D remains unclear. TRBV23-1 is labeled an ORF, and its function is uncertain. This sequence originates from an adult with an advanced solid tumor such as melanoma, head and neck, liver or kidney cancer. This specimen was CD4+ or CD8+ T cells sorted from blood, taken in a trial of the OX40 agonist ivuxolimab. DNA of the CDR3: TGCGCCATACTTGGGGTGGAGCAGCCCCAGCATTTT. Translated, it gives CAILGVEQPQHF.